This TCR beta chain was sequenced in a study of T cell responses to AZD1222 COVID-19 vaccine. Findings and limits, study-wide: Spike-specific TCR breadth and depth rose after two AZD1222 doses.

The data were produced by immunoSEQ multiplex PCR, yet TCRdb's version contains in-frame clones alone and is incomplete. Here the sample spans over 130,000 clones, around 90% being singletons. Deletions cut 4 bases from V and 3 bases from J, with 18 bases between. Germline values: CDR1 ENHRY, CDR2 SYGVKD. The CDR3 loop spans 16 amino acids. About this clone: Antigen specificity is unknown.

Recipients boosted at about 4 weeks or about 12 weeks are pooled. The V call is TRBV10-3, the J call TRBJ1-1; D is unclear. The sequence was obtained from an adult who received the AZD1222 COVID-19 vaccine. Sequences were derived from peripheral blood, sampled 28 days after the second AZD1222 dose. CDR3 DNA sequence: TGTGCCATCAGTGGTCCTGGGAAGTCAGATTACACTGAAGCTTTCTTT. Translated, it gives CAISGPGKSDYTEAFF.